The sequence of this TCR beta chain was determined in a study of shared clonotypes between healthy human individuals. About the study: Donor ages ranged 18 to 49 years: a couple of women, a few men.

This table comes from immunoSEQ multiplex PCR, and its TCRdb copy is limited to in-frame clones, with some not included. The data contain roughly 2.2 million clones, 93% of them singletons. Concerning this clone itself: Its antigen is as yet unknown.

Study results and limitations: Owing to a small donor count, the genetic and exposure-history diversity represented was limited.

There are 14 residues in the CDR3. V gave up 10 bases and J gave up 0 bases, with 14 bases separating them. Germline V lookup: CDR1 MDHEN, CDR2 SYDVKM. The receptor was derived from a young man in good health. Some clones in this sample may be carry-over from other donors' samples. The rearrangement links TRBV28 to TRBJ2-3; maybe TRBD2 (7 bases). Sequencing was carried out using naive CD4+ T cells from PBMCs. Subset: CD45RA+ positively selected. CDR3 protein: CATIGGGSTDTQYF. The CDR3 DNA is TGTGCCACCATTGGGGGGGGCAGCACAGATACGCAGTATTTT.